These T cell receptor beta chains were read from a single sample in a study of T cell responses to AZD1222 COVID-19 vaccine. Method: immunoSEQ multiplex PCR; TCRdb's copy keeps in-frame clones and lacks some. The table includes under 150,000 clones, almost 95% detected once. This specimen was peripheral blood, taken 28 days after the second AZD1222 dose. These receptors all stem from an adult who received the AZD1222 COVID-19 vaccine. The CDR3 runs from the conserved cysteine through the conserved F or W. The D gene is left open where the match is weak. Size tells how often a clone was seen (once, few, many) or the class of an expanded clone, and some rows leave it out.

CDR3aa: CASSLGIPLPGANVLTF
CDR3nt: TGTGCCAGCAGCTTGGGGATCCCCCTACCTGGGGCCAACGTCCTGACTTTC
v_gene: TRBV5-4
j_gene: TRBJ2-6
d_gene: NA
abundance: NA

CDR3aa: CASSARSGGTEAFF
CDR3nt: TGTGCCAGCAGCGCACGCAGCGGGGGAACTGAAGCTTTCTTT
v_gene: TRBV7-3
j_gene: TRBJ1-1
d_gene: NA
abundance: NA

CDR3aa: CASSQGAGTGLEETQYF
CDR3nt: TGTGCCAGCAGCCAGGGGGCCGGGACAGGACTTGAAGAGACCCAGTACTTC
v_gene: TRBV3-1/TRBV3-2
j_gene: TRBJ2-5
d_gene: TRBD1
abundance: NA

CDR3aa: CASSVGINTEAFF
CDR3nt: TGTGCCAGCAGCGTAGGCATTAACACTGAAGCTTTCTTT
v_gene: TRBV9
j_gene: TRBJ1-1
d_gene: NA
abundance: NA

CDR3aa: CASSQTGLTAFF
CDR3nt: TGTGCCAGCAGCCAGACAGGGTTAACAGCTTTCTTT
v_gene: TRBV6-2/TRBV6-3
j_gene: TRBJ1-1
d_gene: TRBD1
abundance: NA

CDR3aa: CASSLYTPSETQYF
CDR3nt: TGTGCCAGCAGCTTATATACTCCTTCGGAGACCCAGTACTTC
v_gene: TRBV7-9
j_gene: TRBJ2-5
d_gene: NA
abundance: NA

CDR3aa: CASSPSGELFF
CDR3nt: TGTGCCAGCAGCCCATCCGGGGAGCTGTTTTTT
v_gene: TRBV28
j_gene: TRBJ2-2
d_gene: NA
abundance: NA

CDR3aa: CASTTVPGASTDTQYF
CDR3nt: TGCGCCAGCACCACCGTTCCAGGCGCTAGCACAGATACGCAGTATTTT
v_gene: TRBV5-1
j_gene: TRBJ2-3
d_gene: NA
abundance: NA

CDR3aa: CASSLSSFAYEQYF
CDR3nt: TGTGCCAGCAGCTTAAGTTCCTTCGCCTACGAGCAGTACTTC
v_gene: TRBV7-9
j_gene: TRBJ2-7
d_gene: NA
abundance: NA

CDR3aa: CASSYGQAGAYGYTF
CDR3nt: TGTGCCAGCAGTTACGGGCAGGCGGGGGCCTATGGCTACACCTTC
v_gene: TRBV6-5
j_gene: TRBJ1-2
d_gene: NA
abundance: once

CDR3aa: CASLPATEAFF
CDR3nt: TGTGCCTCTTTACCCGCTACTGAAGCTTTCTTT
v_gene: TRBV30
j_gene: TRBJ1-1
d_gene: NA
abundance: NA

CDR3aa: CAISGGLAGGFYEQYF
CDR3nt: TGTGCCATCAGTGGCGGTCTAGCGGGAGGGTTCTACGAGCAGTACTTC
v_gene: TRBV10-3
j_gene: TRBJ2-7
d_gene: TRBD2
abundance: NA

CDR3aa: CASGLLSSYEQYF
CDR3nt: TGTGCCAGCGGGCTATTAAGCTCCTACGAGCAGTACTTC
v_gene: TRBV27
j_gene: TRBJ2-7
d_gene: NA
abundance: NA

CDR3aa: CASSPGGGPQHF
CDR3nt: TGTGCCAGCAGCCCCGGCGGGGGGCCCCAGCATTTT
v_gene: TRBV14
j_gene: TRBJ1-5
d_gene: NA
abundance: NA

CDR3aa: CASSPRHVGETQYF
CDR3nt: TGTGCCAGCAGTCCACGACACGTGGGAGAGACCCAGTACTTC
v_gene: TRBV6-5
j_gene: TRBJ2-5
d_gene: NA
abundance: NA

CDR3aa: CASSPGGQNYGYTF
CDR3nt: TGTGCCAGCAGCCCTGGGGGACAGAACTATGGCTACACCTTC
v_gene: TRBV28
j_gene: TRBJ1-2
d_gene: TRBD1
abundance: NA

CDR3aa: CASSTDRVGTGELFF
CDR3nt: TGTGCCAGCTCAACCGACAGGGTCGGCACCGGGGAGCTGTTTTTT
v_gene: TRBV18
j_gene: TRBJ2-2
d_gene: TRBD1
abundance: NA

CDR3aa: CASSLVPVSGNTIYF
CDR3nt: TGTGCCAGCAGCTTGGTTCCAGTCTCTGGAAACACCATATATTTT
v_gene: TRBV5-5
j_gene: TRBJ1-3
d_gene: NA
abundance: NA

CDR3aa: CASSFTQGVVYGYTF
CDR3nt: TGTGCCAGCAGTTTCACCCAGGGGGTTGTCTATGGCTACACCTTC
v_gene: TRBV27
j_gene: TRBJ1-2
d_gene: TRBD1
abundance: NA

CDR3aa: CASSGTGGAGYTF
CDR3nt: TGTGCCAGCAGCGGTACAGGGGGCGCAGGCTACACCTTC
v_gene: TRBV2
j_gene: TRBJ1-2
d_gene: TRBD1
abundance: NA

CDR3aa: CASSFNNYGYTF
CDR3nt: TGTGCCAGCAGCTTTAATAACTATGGCTACACCTTC
v_gene: TRBV11-2
j_gene: TRBJ1-2
d_gene: NA
abundance: NA

CDR3aa: CASSSLLNYGYTF
CDR3nt: TGTGCCAGCAGTTCCTTGCTTAACTATGGCTACACCTTC
v_gene: TRBV27
j_gene: TRBJ1-2
d_gene: NA
abundance: NA

CDR3aa: CAISAGEGYGYTF
CDR3nt: TGTGCCATCAGTGCAGGGGAGGGCTATGGCTACACCTTC
v_gene: TRBV10-3
j_gene: TRBJ1-2
d_gene: NA
abundance: NA

CDR3aa: CASSIGDEGNTEAFF
CDR3nt: TGTGCCAGTAGTATCGGGGACGAGGGGAACACTGAAGCTTTCTTT
v_gene: TRBV19
j_gene: TRBJ1-1
d_gene: NA
abundance: NA

CDR3aa: CASSLYRGPGTGELFF
CDR3nt: TGTGCCAGCAGCTTATACCGGGGTCCGGGAACCGGGGAGCTGTTTTTT
v_gene: TRBV11-1
j_gene: TRBJ2-2
d_gene: NA
abundance: once

CDR3aa: CASSLAVDRKSTDTQYF
CDR3nt: TGTGCCAGCAGCTTAGCGGTTGACAGAAAAAGCACAGATACGCAGTATTTT
v_gene: TRBV11-2
j_gene: TRBJ2-3
d_gene: NA
abundance: once

CDR3aa: CASSLQGGPYGYTF
CDR3nt: TGTGCCAGCAGCCTCCAGGGGGGTCCCTATGGCTACACCTTC
v_gene: TRBV9
j_gene: TRBJ1-2
d_gene: TRBD1
abundance: NA

CDR3aa: CASSYPRTAYGYTF
CDR3nt: TGTGCCAGCAGTTACCCCCGGACAGCCTATGGCTACACCTTC
v_gene: TRBV6-5
j_gene: TRBJ1-2
d_gene: NA
abundance: NA

CDR3aa: CASSYNTRRTPFNTEAFF
CDR3nt: TGTGCCAGCAGTTACAACACTAGGCGGACACCTTTTAACACTGAAGCTTTCTTT
v_gene: TRBV6-2/TRBV6-3
j_gene: TRBJ1-1
d_gene: NA
abundance: NA

CDR3aa: CASSSDYSRAYEQYF
CDR3nt: TGCGCCAGCAGTTCCGATTACAGCCGTGCCTACGAGCAGTACTTC
v_gene: TRBV5-1
j_gene: TRBJ2-7
d_gene: NA
abundance: NA

CDR3aa: CASSLGGTSGNLFF
CDR3nt: TGTGCCAGCAGCTTAGGGGGGACTAGCGGGAATTTGTTCTTC
v_gene: TRBV7-2
j_gene: TRBJ2-1
d_gene: TRBD2
abundance: NA

CDR3aa: CASASGGFMGTYNEQFF
CDR3nt: TGTGCCAGTGCCTCGGGGGGATTCATGGGGACTTACAATGAGCAGTTCTTC
v_gene: TRBV19
j_gene: TRBJ2-1
d_gene: TRBD2
abundance: NA

CDR3aa: CASSLVGRLQETQYF
CDR3nt: TGCGCCAGCAGCTTGGTGGGACGGCTACAAGAGACCCAGTACTTC
v_gene: TRBV5-1
j_gene: TRBJ2-5
d_gene: NA
abundance: NA

CDR3aa: CASSSPKQGFEAFF
CDR3nt: TGTGCCAGCAGCTCACCCAAACAGGGCTTTGAAGCTTTCTTT
v_gene: TRBV3-1/TRBV3-2
j_gene: TRBJ1-1
d_gene: NA
abundance: NA

CDR3aa: CASSLVRGGGYTF
CDR3nt: TGTGCCAGCAGCTTAGTCAGGGGGGGTGGCTACACCTTC
v_gene: TRBV7-9
j_gene: TRBJ1-2
d_gene: TRBD1
abundance: NA

CDR3aa: CASSSQVVWGTEAFF
CDR3nt: TGTGCCAGCAGCTCGCAGGTAGTGTGGGGCACTGAAGCTTTCTTT
v_gene: TRBV5-4
j_gene: TRBJ1-1
d_gene: NA
abundance: NA

CDR3aa: CASSQDQGEKLFF
CDR3nt: TGTGCCAGCAGCCAAGACCAGGGTGAAAAACTGTTTTTT
v_gene: TRBV3-1/TRBV3-2
j_gene: TRBJ1-4
d_gene: NA
abundance: NA

CDR3aa: CASSSRPSYEQYF
CDR3nt: TGTGCCAGCAGCTCCCGACCCTCCTACGAGCAGTACTTC
v_gene: TRBV7-2
j_gene: TRBJ2-7
d_gene: NA
abundance: NA

CDR3aa: CASSLGAAGTGVINEQFF
CDR3nt: TGCGCCAGCAGCCTTGGGGCCGCCGGGACAGGGGTGATCAATGAGCAGTTCTTC
v_gene: TRBV5-1
j_gene: TRBJ2-1
d_gene: TRBD1
abundance: once

CDR3aa: CASSLSGRRGLEKLFF
CDR3nt: TGTGCCAGCAGCCTTTCGGGTCGGCGAGGGCTTGAAAAACTGTTTTTT
v_gene: TRBV4-2
j_gene: TRBJ1-4
d_gene: NA
abundance: NA

CDR3aa: CASSPTRGVNTEAFF
CDR3nt: TGTGCCAGCAGTCCAACCCGAGGGGTAAACACTGAAGCTTTCTTT
v_gene: TRBV6-2/TRBV6-3
j_gene: TRBJ1-1
d_gene: NA
abundance: NA

CDR3aa: CASSSGQIISNEQFF
CDR3nt: TGCGCCAGCAGCTCTGGACAGATCATCAGCAATGAGCAGTTCTTC
v_gene: TRBV5-1
j_gene: TRBJ2-1
d_gene: NA
abundance: NA

CDR3aa: CASSQPVKGAKNIQYF
CDR3nt: TGCGCCAGCAGCCAACCAGTAAAGGGAGCCAAAAACATTCAGTACTTC
v_gene: TRBV4-1
j_gene: TRBJ2-4
d_gene: NA
abundance: NA

CDR3aa: CASSTGGSEKLFF
CDR3nt: TGTGCCAGCAGTACAGGGGGGTCGGAAAAACTGTTTTTT
v_gene: TRBV6-5
j_gene: TRBJ1-4
d_gene: TRBD1
abundance: NA

CDR3aa: CASSYSGVETQYF
CDR3nt: TGTGCCAGCAGTTACTCCGGGGTAGAGACCCAGTACTTC
v_gene: TRBV6-5
j_gene: TRBJ2-5
d_gene: NA
abundance: NA

CDR3aa: CASTGARQTFF
CDR3nt: TGTGCCAGCACAGGGGCCCGCCAGACTTTCTTT
v_gene: TRBV25-1
j_gene: TRBJ1-1
d_gene: NA
abundance: NA

CDR3aa: CASSLGGEGQPQHF
CDR3nt: TGTGCCAGCAGCTTAGGCGGGGAAGGGCAGCCCCAGCATTTT
v_gene: TRBV11-1
j_gene: TRBJ1-5
d_gene: NA
abundance: NA

CDR3aa: CASSLASGSYNEQFF
CDR3nt: TGTGCCAGCAGCTTAGCTAGCGGTAGTTACAATGAGCAGTTCTTC
v_gene: TRBV11-3
j_gene: TRBJ2-1
d_gene: TRBD2
abundance: NA

CDR3aa: CASSFDRPNYGYTF
CDR3nt: TGTGCCAGCAGTTTCGACAGGCCTAACTATGGCTACACCTTC
v_gene: TRBV6-5
j_gene: TRBJ1-2
d_gene: NA
abundance: NA

CDR3aa: CSAVSLEDYTF
CDR3nt: TGCAGTGCCGTTTCGCTGGAGGACTACACCTTC
v_gene: TRBV20-1
j_gene: TRBJ1-2
d_gene: NA
abundance: NA

CDR3aa: CASSHIRGGQGEETQYF
CDR3nt: TGCGCCAGCAGCCATATCCGAGGGGGACAGGGGGAGGAGACCCAGTACTTC
v_gene: TRBV4-3
j_gene: TRBJ2-5
d_gene: TRBD1
abundance: NA

CDR3aa: CATARTGGNGELFF
CDR3nt: TGTGCCACCGCCAGGACAGGGGGCAACGGGGAGCTGTTTTTT
v_gene: TRBV24-1
j_gene: TRBJ2-2
d_gene: TRBD1
abundance: NA

CDR3aa: CASSGQGGDTEAFF
CDR3nt: TGTGCCAGCAGTGGACAGGGAGGAGACACTGAAGCTTTCTTT
v_gene: TRBV2
j_gene: TRBJ1-1
d_gene: TRBD1
abundance: NA

CDR3aa: CASSQDPADGYTF
CDR3nt: TGTGCCAGCAGCCAAGATCCAGCAGATGGCTACACCTTC
v_gene: TRBV4-2
j_gene: TRBJ1-2
d_gene: NA
abundance: NA